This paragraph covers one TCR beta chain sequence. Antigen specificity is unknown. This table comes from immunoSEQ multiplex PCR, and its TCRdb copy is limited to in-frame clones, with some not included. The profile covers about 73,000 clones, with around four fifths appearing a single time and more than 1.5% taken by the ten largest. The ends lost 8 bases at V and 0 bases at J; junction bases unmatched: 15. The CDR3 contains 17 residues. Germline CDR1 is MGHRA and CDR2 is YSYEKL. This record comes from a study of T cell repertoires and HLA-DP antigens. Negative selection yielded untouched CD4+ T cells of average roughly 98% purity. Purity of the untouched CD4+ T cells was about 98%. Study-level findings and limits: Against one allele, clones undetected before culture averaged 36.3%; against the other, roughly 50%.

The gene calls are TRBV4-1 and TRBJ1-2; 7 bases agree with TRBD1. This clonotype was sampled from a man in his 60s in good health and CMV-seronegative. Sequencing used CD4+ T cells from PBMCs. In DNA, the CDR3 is TGCGCCAGCCAAAAGGGGACAGTCGTACGGGCTAACTATGGCTACACCTTC. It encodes CASQKGTVVRANYGYTF.